These 20 T cell receptor beta chains were sequenced from one sample in a study of graft-versus-host responses after intestinal transplantation. Researchers processed graft tissue to release intraepithelial and lamina propria lymphocytes. The data were produced by immunoSEQ multiplex PCR, yet TCRdb's version contains in-frame clones alone and is incomplete. The repertoire holds 20,000 or so clones, around three quarters seen once, with 3% to 3.5% in the top ten. Sequences were derived from ileum tissue, sampled 12 days after intestinal transplant. These receptor sequences come from a human patient who received an intestinal transplant, so some T cells may come from the graft donor.

This sequence joins TRBV18 and TRBJ1-5; TRBD1 matches at 8 bases. From germline, CDR1 is KGHSH and CDR2 LQKENI. V was clipped by 3 bases and J by 2 bases; unmatched bases: 12. The CDR3 totals 18 residues. This CDR3 reads CASSPFGTGGIGNQPQHF. In DNA, the CDR3 is TGTGCCAGCTCACCTTTTGGAACAGGGGGTATCGGCAATCAGCCCCAGCATTTT.

The rearrangement joins TRBV11-2 to TRBJ2-7, with no clear D. Between the trimmed V and J ends, which lost 1 base and 0 bases, there was a span of 4 bases. Germline values: CDR1 SGHAT, CDR2 FQNNGV. The CDR3 extends over 13 amino acids. As DNA, the CDR3 is TGTGCCAGCAGCTTAGTGGCCTCCTACGAGCAGTACTTC. This encodes CASSLVASYEQYF.

CDR3 region: CASSSSRTVSYEQYF. Here the CDR3 DNA reads TGTGCCAGCAGTTCGAGCCGGACAGTTTCCTACGAGCAGTACTTC. The V and J genes are TRBV27 and TRBJ2-7, with D perhaps TRBD1 (6 bases). The CDR3 totals 15 residues. From germline, CDR1 is MNHEY and CDR2 SMNVEV (reference sequence). V lost 4 bases to trimming and J lost 1 base, with 14 bases between them.

The chain carries TRBV19 and TRBJ2-1, with a tentative D call TRBD1 (6 bases). This CDR3 contains 12 residues. The germline gives CDR1 LNHDA, CDR2 SQIVND (reference sequence). Trimming took off 8 bases at V and 7 bases at J, with 12 bases between the two ends. CDR3 loop: CASSQGRNEQFF. For the CDR3, the DNA is TGTGCCAGTTCCCAGGGGCGGAATGAGCAGTTCTTC.

The V gene is TRBV2, the J gene TRBJ1-4; 8 bases agree with TRBD1. J was trimmed by 8 bases and V by 6 bases; bases with no gene match: 8. CDR1 and CDR2 (germline): SNHLY, FYNNEI. This CDR3 contains 14 residues. Here the CDR3 DNA reads TGTGCCAGCAGCTTGGACAGGGCAAGGGAAAAACTGTTTTTT. It is translated as CASSLDRAREKLFF.

V and J are TRBV5-8 and TRBJ1-1; tentatively, D is TRBD1 (5 bases). The germline V gene encodes CDR1 SGHTS and CDR2 YDEGEE. Trimming cost V 4 bases and J 1 base, with 11 bases left between them. There are 14 residues in the CDR3. This CDR3 is CASSRGLTNTEAFF. The CDR3, as DNA: TGTGCCAGCAGCCGGGGACTGACGAACACTGAAGCTTTCTTT.

The rearrangement links TRBV11-2 to TRBJ2-1; D ambiguous. Per the germline V gene, CDR1 is SGHAT and CDR2 is FQNNGV. Trimming shortened V by 0 bases and J by 3 bases, and 9 bases separated the two germline ends. CDR3 length: 15 amino acids. The CDR3, as DNA: TGTGCCAGCAGCTTAGATTTTACAGTCTACAATGAGCAGTTCTTC. Translated, it gives CASSLDFTVYNEQFF.

The rearrangement uses TRBV7-8 and TRBJ2-7, with 8 positions matching TRBD1. CDR1 and CDR2 from the germline V gene are SGHVS and FQNEAQ. The CDR3 length is 15 residues. V shed 3 bases, J shed 6 bases, and the junction held 10 bases outside the gene matches. The CDR3 sequence: CASSLAQGATSEQYF. The CDR3 bases are TGTGCCAGCAGCTTGGCCCAGGGGGCGACGTCCGAGCAGTACTTC.

Here the CDR3 DNA reads TGTGCCAGCAGCGTAGGCCCAATATTAGAAGGCTACACCTTC. This encodes CASSVGPILEGYTF. The chain couples TRBV9 to TRBJ1-2; D is uncertain. The CDR3 spans 14 residues. The germline V gene encodes CDR1 SGDLS and CDR2 YYNGEE. V was cut by 0 bases and J by 8 bases, with 14 bases left in between.

This clone was observed a few times. The chain carries TRBV6-5 and TRBJ2-3, with 7 bases identical to TRBD2. J lost 3 bases, V lost 2 bases, and 5 bases had no gene match. This CDR3 comprises 15 residues. The germline V gene encodes CDR1 MNHEY and CDR2 SVGAGI. The CDR3, as DNA: TGTGCCAGCAGTTACGGCGGGGGTAGGACAGATACGCAGTATTTT. Its protein product is CASSYGGGRTDTQYF.

The chain joins TRBV5-5 to TRBJ2-5; D may be TRBD2 (5 bases). Trimming left V 1 base short and J 4 bases short, with 8 bases between. Germline CDR1 reads SGHKS; CDR2 reads YYEKEE (reference sequence). This CDR3 is built from 13 residues. The CDR3 sequence: CASSLLEGETQYF. CDR3 coding DNA: TGTGCCAGCAGCTTGTTAGAGGGAGAGACCCAGTACTTC. Drawing the rest from reference TRBV5-5 and TRBJ2-5, the complete variable domain is DAGVTQSPTHLIKTRGQQVTLRCSPISGHKSVSWYQQVLGQGPQFIFQYYEKEERGRGNFPDRFSARQFPNYSSELNVNALLLGDSALYLCASSLLEGETQYFGPGTRLLVL.

The chain carries TRBV18 and TRBJ2-3; weak D call: TRBD1 (5 bases). The CDR3 is 14 amino acids. Per germline, CDR1 KGHSH and CDR2 LQKENI. Trimming took off 4 bases at V and 1 base at J, with 9 bases between the two ends. The DNA for the CDR3 is TGTGCCAGCTCACTTTTAGGGGGCACAGATACGCAGTATTTT. It translates to CASSLLGGTDTQYF.

The V and J genes are TRBV7-9 and TRBJ2-2; 9 bases are shared with TRBD1. Germline CDR1 SEHNR, CDR2 FQNEAQ (reference sequence). The CDR3 is 15 amino acids. The junction had 2 bases not matched to a gene; V was cut back by 6 bases and J by 0 bases. This CDR3 is CASRRTGANTGELFF. In nucleotides, the CDR3 is TGTGCCAGCAGACGGACAGGGGCGAACACCGGGGAGCTGTTTTTT.

The rearrangement uses TRBV6-6 and TRBJ2-7; TRBD2 is a possible D gene (6 bases). In germline, CDR1 is MNHNY, CDR2 SVGAGI (reference sequence). V shed 1 base and J shed 4 bases, with 11 bases lying between them. CDR3 length equals 14 residues. CDR3 DNA: TGTGCCAGCAGTTACTGGCGGGGTTTTTACGAGCAGTACTTC. This sequence encodes CASSYWRGFYEQYF.

This sequence joins TRBV5-1 and TRBJ1-2; possibly TRBD1 for D (5 bases). The ends were cut back, 0 bases at V and 6 bases at J, with 6 bases in the middle. Germline lookup yields CDR1 SGHRS and CDR2 YFSETQ. This CDR3 is built from 12 residues. CDR3 loop: CASSLGGDGYTF. The CDR3 nucleotides are TGCGCCAGCAGCTTGGGGGGGGATGGCTACACCTTC.

This chain uses TRBV30 with TRBJ2-2, with 12 bases that match TRBD1. CDR1 and CDR2 (germline): GTSNPN, SVGIG (reference sequence). Losses at the gene ends were 4 bases for V and 6 bases for J; bases not matched to a gene: 12. The CDR3 has 17 amino acids. Written as DNA, the CDR3 is TGTGCCTGGACTACTAAAGCCGGGACAGGGGGCTCCGGGGAGCTGTTTTTT. Residues: CAWTTKAGTGGSGELFF.

This chain joins TRBV7-3 and TRBJ2-1; 7 bases agree with TRBD2. The CDR3 covers 15 residues. Germline CDR1 and CDR2: SGHTA and FQGTGA. V gave up 2 bases and J gave up 5 bases; unmatched junction bases: 6. Here the CDR3 DNA reads TGTGCCAGCAGCTTATGGGGGGGTTGGGACAATGAGCAGTTCTTC. Translated, it gives CASSLWGGWDNEQFF.

In regard to this clone: Additional DNA sequences in this sample encode the identical CDR3. V usage is TRBV27 and J usage is TRBJ2-7; tentatively, D is TRBD1 (6 bases). There are 13 residues in the CDR3. CDR1 and CDR2 (germline): MNHEY, SMNVEV (reference sequence). V shed 9 bases and J shed 4 bases, with 16 bases lying between them. The DNA for the CDR3 is TGTGCCAGTAGACTGGACAGTTCATACGAGCAGTACTTC. This encodes CASRLDSSYEQYF.

This chain joins TRBV5-1 and TRBJ2-5; TRBD1 matches at 10 bases. The J segment lost 7 bases and the V segment lost 4 bases, leaving 13 bases of the junction unmatched. Germline-derived CDR1 and CDR2 are SGHRS and YFSETQ. The CDR3 sequence is 16 residues long. Written as DNA, the CDR3 is TGCGCCAGCAGCCTACGACAGGGGGCGGGTTTTGGGACCCAGTACTTC. Protein sequence: CASSLRQGAGFGTQYF.

This clone was recorded only once. The chain recombines TRBV5-5 with TRBJ1-6; TRBD1 is a possible D gene (6 bases). CDR3 length: 18 amino acids. Trimming pared 4 bases from V and 7 bases from J, leaving 24 bases between. Germline V lookup: CDR1 SGHKS, CDR2 YYEKEE (reference sequence). The CDR3 DNA reads TGTGCCAGCAGCGGGGAGGGGGAAGGACTTTGGTTCAATTCACCCCTCCACTTT. It yields the protein CASSGEGEGLWFNSPLHF. The full variable domain, in which reference TRBV5-5 and TRBJ1-6 provide the parts outside the CDR3, is DAGVTQSPTHLIKTRGQQVTLRCSPISGHKSVSWYQQVLGQGPQFIFQYYEKEERGRGNFPDRFSARQFPNYSSELNVNALLLGDSALYLCASSGEGEGLWFNSPLHFGNGTRLTVT.